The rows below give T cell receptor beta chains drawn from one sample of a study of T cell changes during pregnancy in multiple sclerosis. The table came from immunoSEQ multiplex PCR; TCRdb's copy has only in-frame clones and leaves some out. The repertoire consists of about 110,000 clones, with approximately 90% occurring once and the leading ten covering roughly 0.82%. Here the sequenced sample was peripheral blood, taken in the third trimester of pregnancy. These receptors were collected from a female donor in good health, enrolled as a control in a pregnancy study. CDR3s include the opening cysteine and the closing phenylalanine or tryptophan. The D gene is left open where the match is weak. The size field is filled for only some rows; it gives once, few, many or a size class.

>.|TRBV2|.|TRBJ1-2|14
CASSELVNVEGYTF
TGTGCCAGCAGTGAATTGGTAAATGTAGAGGGCTACACCTTC
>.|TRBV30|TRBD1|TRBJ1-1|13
CASRTGTNTEAFF
TGTGCCTCTCGGACAGGGACGAACACTGAAGCTTTCTTT
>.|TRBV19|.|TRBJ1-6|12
CASNRDNSPLHF
TGTGCCAGCAACAGGGATAATTCACCCCTCCACTTT
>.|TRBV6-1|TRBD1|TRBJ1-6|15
CASTRLTGENSPLHF
TGTGCCAGCACCAGACTGACAGGGGAGAATTCACCCCTCCACTTT
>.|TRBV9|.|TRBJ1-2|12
CASSVTGNGYTF
TGTGCCAGCAGCGTTACAGGGAACGGCTACACCTTC
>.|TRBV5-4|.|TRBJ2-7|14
CASSLGNRAYEQYF
TGTGCCAGCAGCTTGGGGAACAGGGCCTACGAGCAGTACTTC
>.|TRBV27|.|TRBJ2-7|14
CASSSPLGAYEQYF
TGTGCCAGCAGTTCTCCTCTTGGGGCATACGAGCAGTACTTC
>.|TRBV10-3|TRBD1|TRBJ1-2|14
CAISLAEGAGGYTF
TGTGCCATCAGTCTAGCAGAGGGGGCTGGGGGCTACACCTTC
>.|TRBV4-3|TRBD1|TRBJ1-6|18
CASSQDLIVTGDNSPLHF
TGCGCCAGCAGCCAAGATTTGATCGTGACAGGGGATAATTCACCCCTCCACTTT
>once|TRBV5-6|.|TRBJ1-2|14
CASSLVDSRRGYTF
TGTGCCAGCAGCTTGGTGGACAGCCGGCGGGGCTACACCTTC
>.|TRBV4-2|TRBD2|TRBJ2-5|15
CASSAGSGAQETQYF
TGTGCCAGCAGCGCGGGCAGCGGGGCCCAAGAGACCCAGTACTTC
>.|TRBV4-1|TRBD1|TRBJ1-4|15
CASSQDTGQGEKLFF
TGCGCCAGCAGCCAGGATACGGGACAGGGGGAAAAACTGTTTTTT
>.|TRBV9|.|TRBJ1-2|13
CASSRQENYGYTF
TGTGCCAGCTCCAGACAGGAAAACTATGGCTACACCTTC
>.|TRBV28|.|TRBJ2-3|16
CASSLGTFLSTDTQYF
TGTGCCAGCAGCCTGGGGACTTTTTTAAGCACAGATACGCAGTATTTT
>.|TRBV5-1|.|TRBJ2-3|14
CASSLTGLADTQYF
TGCGCCAGCAGCTTGACAGGGTTGGCAGATACGCAGTATTTT
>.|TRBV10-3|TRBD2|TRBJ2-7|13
CATVSGGTIEQYF
TGTGCCACCGTTAGCGGGGGGACCATCGAGCAGTACTTC
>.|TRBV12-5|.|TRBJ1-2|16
CASGFLRQDSNYGYTF
TGTGCTAGTGGTTTCCTTAGACAGGACTCTAACTATGGCTACACCTTC
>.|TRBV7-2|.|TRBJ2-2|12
CAIRRGTGELFF
TGTGCCATTAGAAGGGGGACCGGGGAGCTGTTTTTT
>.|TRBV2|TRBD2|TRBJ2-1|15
CASSPSWTRVHEQFF
TGTGCCAGCAGCCCCTCTTGGACTAGGGTCCATGAGCAGTTCTTC
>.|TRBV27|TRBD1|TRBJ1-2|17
CASSLRTGVSTNYGYTF
TGTGCCAGCAGCCTACGGACAGGGGTTTCTACTAACTATGGCTACACCTTC
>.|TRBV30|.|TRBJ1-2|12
CAWRRGTGGYTF
TGTGCCTGGAGAAGGGGGACGGGCGGCTACACCTTC
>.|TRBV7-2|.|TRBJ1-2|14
CASSLGGGSYGYTF
TGTGCCAGCAGCTTAGGAGGGGGTTCCTATGGCTACACCTTC
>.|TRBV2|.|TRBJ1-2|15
CASREQGTNNYGYTF
TGTGCCAGCAGGGAACAGGGCACCAATAACTATGGCTACACCTTC
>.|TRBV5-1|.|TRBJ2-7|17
CASSLASGRGISYEQYF
TGCGCCAGCAGCTTGGCCAGCGGACGAGGGATATCCTACGAGCAGTACTTC
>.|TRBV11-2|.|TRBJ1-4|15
CASSLVEGGQEKLFF
TGTGCCAGCAGCTTAGTGGAAGGGGGTCAAGAAAAACTGTTTTTT
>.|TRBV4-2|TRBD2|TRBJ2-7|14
CASSQRTSGDPQYF
TGTGCCAGCAGCCAGCGGACTAGCGGGGACCCACAGTACTTC
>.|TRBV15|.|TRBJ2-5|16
CATRERGTQNQETQYF
TGTGCCACCAGGGAGCGCGGGACGCAGAATCAAGAGACCCAGTACTTC
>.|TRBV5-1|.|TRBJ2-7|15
CASSDGVGQPYEQYF
TGCGCCAGCAGCGACGGCGTCGGACAACCCTACGAGCAGTACTTC
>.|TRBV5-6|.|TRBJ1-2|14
CASSLEAGNYGYTF
TGTGCCAGCAGCTTGGAGGCAGGGAACTATGGCTACACCTTC
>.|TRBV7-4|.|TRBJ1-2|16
CASSLILGPPTYGYTF
TGTGCCAGCAGCTTGATTCTTGGGCCACCAACCTATGGCTACACCTTC
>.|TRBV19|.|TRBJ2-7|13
CASTGRASYEQYF
TGTGCCAGTACAGGCAGGGCGTCCTACGAGCAGTACTTC
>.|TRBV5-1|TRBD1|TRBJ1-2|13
CASSTTGGYGYTF
TGCGCCAGCAGTACGACAGGGGGCTATGGCTACACCTTC
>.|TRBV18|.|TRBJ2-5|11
CASTEKETQYF
TGTGCCAGCACTGAAAAAGAGACCCAGTACTTC
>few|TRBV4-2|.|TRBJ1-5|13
CASSQAANQPQHF
TGTGCCAGCAGCCAAGCCGCGAATCAGCCCCAGCATTTT
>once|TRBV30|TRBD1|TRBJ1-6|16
CAWSQGQGTYNSPLHF
TGTGCCTGGAGCCAGGGACAGGGCACCTATAATTCACCCCTCCACTTT
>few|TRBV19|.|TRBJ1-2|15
CASRPTGEVNYGYTF
TGTGCCAGTAGACCGACAGGAGAAGTTAACTATGGCTACACCTTC
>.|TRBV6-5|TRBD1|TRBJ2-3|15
CASRSDRGSTDTQYF
TGTGCCAGCAGGAGTGACAGGGGGAGCACAGATACGCAGTATTTT